This T cell receptor beta chain was found in a study of cytomegalovirus exposure and HLA in healthy donors. Whole-study context: T cells numbering about 180 million yielded roughly 120 million unique TCR beta sequences in an earlier analysis.

The PCR contained 60 Vbeta and 13 Jbeta primers. Generated by immunoSEQ multiplex PCR, the TCRdb table keeps only in-frame clones and is missing some. Of under 150,000 clones listed, over 60% are singletons. Germline CDR1 SGHRS, CDR2 YFSETQ. Trimming stripped 4 bases from V and 5 bases from J, with 16 bases between. The CDR3 is 14 amino acids. Regarding this clone: Its antigen is undetermined.

Points from the study as a whole: In a later analysis, an Asian-associated ancestry cluster reportedly showed fewer N-insertions than the 666-donor mean.

The clonotype was recovered from a man aged 40-55 years in good health and CMV-seronegative. Sequencing used PBMCs. The J gene is TRBJ2-7, the V gene TRBV5-1; a weak D match, TRBD1 (6 bases). CDR3 sequence (DNA): TGCGCCAGCAGCCGTACAACAGGGTTCCACGAGCAGTACTTC. Translated: CASSRTTGFHEQYF. Together with reference TRBV5-1 and TRBJ2-7, the CDR3 gives the full variable domain: KAGVTQTPRYLIKTRGQQVTLSCSPISGHRSVSWYQQTPGQGLQFLFEYFSETQRNKGNFPGRFSGRQFSNSRSEMNVSTLELGDSALYLCASSRTTGFHEQYFGPGTRLTVT.